A selection of T cell receptor beta chains follows, all from one sample in a study of T cell changes during pregnancy in multiple sclerosis. Clones were read by immunoSEQ multiplex PCR, and TCRdb kept only the in-frame ones, dropping some. The sample consists of 30,000 to 40,000 clones, about 95% of them appearing once. The material sequenced was CD4+ T cells from peripheral blood mononuclear cells, taken in the second trimester of pregnancy. The receptors shown here come from a female donor with multiple sclerosis, enrolled in a pregnancy study. Both conserved end residues are part of each CDR3. Fields, in order: V gene, D gene, clone size, J gene, CDR3 protein, CDR3 DNA. The D gene is left open where the match is weak. Clone size appears in some rows only: once, few, many, or a class for an expanded clone.

v_call: TRBV21-1
d_call: .
clone_size: .
j_call: TRBJ1-2
cdr3_aa: CASSKKVQRGGDGYTF
cdr3_nt: TGTGCCAGCAGCAAAAAGGTTCAAAGGGGTGGTGATGGCTACACCTTC

v_call: TRBV28
d_call: TRBD2
clone_size: .
j_call: TRBJ2-1
cdr3_aa: CASRIAGARNEQFF
cdr3_nt: TGTGCCAGCAGGATAGCGGGAGCTCGGAATGAGCAGTTCTTC

v_call: TRBV14
d_call: .
clone_size: .
j_call: TRBJ1-2
cdr3_aa: CASSQDRAFSRDRYGYTF
cdr3_nt: TGTGCCAGCAGCCAAGACAGGGCTTTCAGTCGTGATCGCTATGGCTACACCTTC

v_call: TRBV9
d_call: .
clone_size: .
j_call: TRBJ1-3
cdr3_aa: CASSAAGSGNTIYF
cdr3_nt: TGTGCCAGCAGCGCCGCCGGCTCTGGAAACACCATATATTTT

v_call: TRBV27
d_call: .
clone_size: .
j_call: TRBJ2-2
cdr3_aa: CASSFLGKRSTGELFF
cdr3_nt: TGTGCCAGCAGTTTCCTCGGTAAACGGTCCACCGGGGAGCTGTTTTTT

v_call: TRBV4-3
d_call: TRBD2
clone_size: .
j_call: TRBJ2-1
cdr3_aa: CASSQVGGLAGGEQFF
cdr3_nt: TGCGCCAGCAGCCAAGTTGGAGGTTTGGCGGGGGGTGAGCAGTTCTTC

v_call: TRBV5-1
d_call: .
clone_size: once
j_call: TRBJ1-6
cdr3_aa: CASSSYRNSPLHF
cdr3_nt: TGCGCCAGCAGCTCATACAGGAATTCACCCCTCCACTTT

v_call: TRBV5-1
d_call: TRBD2
clone_size: .
j_call: TRBJ2-3
cdr3_aa: CASSLIAGSTDTQYF
cdr3_nt: TGCGCCAGCAGCTTGATAGCGGGGAGCACAGATACGCAGTATTTT

v_call: TRBV7-8
d_call: TRBD2
clone_size: .
j_call: TRBJ2-2
cdr3_aa: CASSSGGRPPGELFF
cdr3_nt: TGTGCCAGCAGCTCTGGCGGGAGGCCCCCCGGGGAGCTGTTTTTT

v_call: TRBV7-2
d_call: .
clone_size: once
j_call: TRBJ2-1
cdr3_aa: CASSLPGLGAVF
cdr3_nt: TGTGCCAGCAGCTTACCCGGACTGGGTGCGGTCTTC

v_call: TRBV6-1
d_call: TRBD1
clone_size: .
j_call: TRBJ2-7
cdr3_aa: CASSGRDRGYGEQYF
cdr3_nt: TGTGCCAGCAGTGGCCGGGACAGGGGATATGGAGAGCAGTACTTC

v_call: TRBV4-1
d_call: .
clone_size: .
j_call: TRBJ1-3
cdr3_aa: CASSQTTLGLSGNTIYF
cdr3_nt: TGCGCCAGCAGCCAAACGACCCTGGGCCTCTCTGGAAACACCATATATTTT

v_call: TRBV4-3
d_call: .
clone_size: few
j_call: TRBJ2-2
cdr3_aa: CASSQEGAVTGELFF
cdr3_nt: TGCGCCAGCAGCCAAGAGGGGGCGGTCACCGGGGAGCTGTTTTTT

v_call: TRBV7-9
d_call: .
clone_size: .
j_call: TRBJ1-1
cdr3_aa: CASSLDFIEAFF
cdr3_nt: TGTGCCAGCAGCTTAGATTTTATTGAAGCTTTCTTT

v_call: TRBV2
d_call: TRBD1
clone_size: .
j_call: TRBJ2-2
cdr3_aa: CASRWDRNTGELFF
cdr3_nt: TGTGCCAGCAGGTGGGACAGGAACACCGGGGAGCTGTTTTTT